This T cell receptor (beta chain) was obtained from a study of cytomegalovirus exposure and HLA in healthy donors. Study-wide context: The roughly 130 validation repertoires used the same platform as the roughly 620 first-cohort repertoires, a later analysis reported.

Study outcomes and limitations: The investigators catalogued 180 or so TCR beta chains as cytomegalovirus-associated. As was reported, the classifier diagnosed cytomegalovirus status with high specificity and sensitivity.

Produced via immunoSEQ multiplex PCR; TCRdb's table is partial and in-frame only. The table lists roughly 350,000 clones, 70% to 90% of them singletons, with roughly 0.8% in the top ten. The donors were in the approximately 120-subject validation cohort, distinct from the roughly 700-subject first cohort. In the case of this clone: Its specificity is not known.

The sequence was collected from a woman between 18 and 29 years old in good health and CMV-seronegative. The sample consisted of PBMCs.

The CDR3 coding sequence is TGCGCCAGCAGCCAAGCTACTAGCGGGGCCTACGAGCAGTACTTC. Its translation: CASSQATSGAYEQYF. The V gene is TRBV4-1, the J gene TRBJ2-7; TRBD2 aligns across 10 bases. This CDR3 has 15 residues. Germline trimming cut 1 base from V and 2 bases from J; bases unmatched to any gene: 2. Germline loops: CDR1 MGHRA, CDR2 YSYEKL.